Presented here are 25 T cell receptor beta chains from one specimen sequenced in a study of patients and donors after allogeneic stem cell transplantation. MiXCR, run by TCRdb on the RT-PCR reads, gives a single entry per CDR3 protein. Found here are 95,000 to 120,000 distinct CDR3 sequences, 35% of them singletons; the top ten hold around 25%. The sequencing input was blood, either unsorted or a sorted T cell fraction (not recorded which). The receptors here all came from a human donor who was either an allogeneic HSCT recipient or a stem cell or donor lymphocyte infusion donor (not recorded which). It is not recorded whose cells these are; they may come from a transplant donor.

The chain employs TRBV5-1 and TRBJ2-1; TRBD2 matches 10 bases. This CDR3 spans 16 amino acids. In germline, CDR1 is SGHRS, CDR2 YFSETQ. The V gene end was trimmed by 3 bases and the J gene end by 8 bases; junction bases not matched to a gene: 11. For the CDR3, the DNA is TGCGCCAGCAGCTACCGCTTCCTAGCGGGAGACCATGAGCAGTTCTTC. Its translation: CASSYRFLAGDHEQFF.

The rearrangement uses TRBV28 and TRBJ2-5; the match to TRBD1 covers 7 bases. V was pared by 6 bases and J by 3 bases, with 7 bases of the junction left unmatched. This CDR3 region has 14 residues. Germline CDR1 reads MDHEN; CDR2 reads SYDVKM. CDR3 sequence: CASSLGTAKETQYF. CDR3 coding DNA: TGTGCCAGCAGCCTCGGGACAGCTAAAGAGACCCAGTACTTC. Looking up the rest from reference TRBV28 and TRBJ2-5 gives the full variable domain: DVKVTQSSRYLVKRTGEKVFLECVQDMDHENMFWYRQDPGLGLRLIYFSYDVKMKEKGDIPEGYSVSREKKERFSLILESASTNQTSMYLCASSLGTAKETQYFGPGTRLLVL.

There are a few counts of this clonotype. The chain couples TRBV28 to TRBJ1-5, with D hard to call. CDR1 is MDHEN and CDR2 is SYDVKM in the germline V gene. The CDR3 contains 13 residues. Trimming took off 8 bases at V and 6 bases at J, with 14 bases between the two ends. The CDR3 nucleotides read TGTGCCAGCGCCCTGACGGCCGGTCAGCCCCAGCATTTT. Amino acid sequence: CASALTAGQPQHF.

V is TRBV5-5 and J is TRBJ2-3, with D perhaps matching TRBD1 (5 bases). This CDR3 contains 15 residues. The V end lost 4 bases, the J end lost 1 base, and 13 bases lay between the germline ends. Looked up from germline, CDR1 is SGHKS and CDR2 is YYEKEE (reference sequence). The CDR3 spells CASSPGHTRTDTQYF. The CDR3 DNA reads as TGTGCCAGCAGCCCAGGACACACGCGCACAGATACGCAGTATTTT.

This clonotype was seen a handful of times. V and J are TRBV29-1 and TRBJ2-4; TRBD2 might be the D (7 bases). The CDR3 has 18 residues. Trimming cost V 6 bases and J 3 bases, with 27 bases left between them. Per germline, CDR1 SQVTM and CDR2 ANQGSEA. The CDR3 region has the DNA TGCAGCGTCCTCCCCAGGGGTTCGCGGGAGAGCGGCAAAAACATTCAGTACTTC. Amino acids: CSVLPRGSRESGKNIQYF. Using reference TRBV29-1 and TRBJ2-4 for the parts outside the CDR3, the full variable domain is SAVISQKPSRDICQRGTSLTIQCQVDSQVTMMFWYRQQPGQSLTLIATANQGSEATYESGFVIDKFPISRPNLTFSTLTVSNMSPEDSSIYLCSVLPRGSRESGKNIQYFGAGTRLSVL.

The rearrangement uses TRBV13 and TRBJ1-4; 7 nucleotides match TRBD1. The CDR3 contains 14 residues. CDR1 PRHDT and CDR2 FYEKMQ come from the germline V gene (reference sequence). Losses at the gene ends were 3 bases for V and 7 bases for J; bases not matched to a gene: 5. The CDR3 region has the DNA TGTGCCAGCAGCTTTCACGGGACAGCTGAAAAACTGTTTTTT. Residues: CASSFHGTAEKLFF. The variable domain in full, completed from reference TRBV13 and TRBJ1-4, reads AAGVIQSPRHLIKEKRETATLKCYPIPRHDTVYWYQQGPGQDPQFLISFYEKMQSDKGSIPDRFSAQQFSDYHSELNMSSLELGDSALYFCASSFHGTAEKLFFGSGTQLSVL.

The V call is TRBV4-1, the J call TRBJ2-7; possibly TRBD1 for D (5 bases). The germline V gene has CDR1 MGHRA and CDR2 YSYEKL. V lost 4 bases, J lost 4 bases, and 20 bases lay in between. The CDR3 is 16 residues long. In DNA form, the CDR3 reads TGCGCCAGCAGCCTAGGCGCCTCAGGGCTGAAGTACGAGCAGTACTTC. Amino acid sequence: CASSLGASGLKYEQYF.

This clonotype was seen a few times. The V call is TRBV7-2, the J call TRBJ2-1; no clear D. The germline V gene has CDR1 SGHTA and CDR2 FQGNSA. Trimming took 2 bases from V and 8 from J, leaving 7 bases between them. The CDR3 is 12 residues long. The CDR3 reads CASSLHGHEQFF. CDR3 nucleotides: TGTGCCAGCAGCTTACACGGACATGAGCAGTTCTTC.

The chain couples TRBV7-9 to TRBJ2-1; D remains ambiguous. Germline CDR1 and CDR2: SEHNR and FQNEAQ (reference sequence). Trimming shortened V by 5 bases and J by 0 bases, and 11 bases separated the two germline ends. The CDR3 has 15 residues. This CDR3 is CASSLKVSSYNEQFF. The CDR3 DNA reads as TGTGCCAGCAGCCTTAAGGTTAGCTCCTACAATGAGCAGTTCTTC. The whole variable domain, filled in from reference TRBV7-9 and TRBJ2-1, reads DTGVSQNPRHKITKRGQNVTFRCDPISEHNRLYWYRQTLGQGPEFLTYFQNEAQLEKSRLLSDRFSAERPKGSFSTLEIQRTEQGDSAMYLCASSLKVSSYNEQFFGPGTRLTVL.

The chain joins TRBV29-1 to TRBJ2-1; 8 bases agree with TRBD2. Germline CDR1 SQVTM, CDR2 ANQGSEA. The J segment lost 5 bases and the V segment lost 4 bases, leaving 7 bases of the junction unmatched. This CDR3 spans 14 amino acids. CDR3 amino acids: CSVGAGGSDNEQFF. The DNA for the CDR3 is TGCAGCGTTGGGGCGGGAGGCTCTGACAATGAGCAGTTCTTC.

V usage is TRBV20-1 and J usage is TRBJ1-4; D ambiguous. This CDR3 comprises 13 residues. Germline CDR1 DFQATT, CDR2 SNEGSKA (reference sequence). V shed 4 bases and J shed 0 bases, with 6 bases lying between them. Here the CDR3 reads CSAIVATNEKLFF. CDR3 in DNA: TGCAGTGCTATCGTTGCAACTAATGAAAAACTGTTTTTT.

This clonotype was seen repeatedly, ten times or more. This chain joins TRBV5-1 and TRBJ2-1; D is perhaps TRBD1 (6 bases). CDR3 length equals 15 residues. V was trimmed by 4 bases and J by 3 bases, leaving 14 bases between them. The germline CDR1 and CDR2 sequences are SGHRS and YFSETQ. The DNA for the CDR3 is TGCGCCAGCAGCCCCGGGCAGGGGAGCTACAATGAGCAGTTCTTC. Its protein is CASSPGQGSYNEQFF.

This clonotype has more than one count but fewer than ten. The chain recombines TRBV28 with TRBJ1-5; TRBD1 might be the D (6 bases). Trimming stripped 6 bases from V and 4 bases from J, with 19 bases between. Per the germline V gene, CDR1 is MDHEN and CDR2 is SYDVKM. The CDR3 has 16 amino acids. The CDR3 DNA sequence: TGTGCCAGCAGACCAACCCTGGACAGACGGAATCAGCCCCAGCATTTT. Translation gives CASRPTLDRRNQPQHF.

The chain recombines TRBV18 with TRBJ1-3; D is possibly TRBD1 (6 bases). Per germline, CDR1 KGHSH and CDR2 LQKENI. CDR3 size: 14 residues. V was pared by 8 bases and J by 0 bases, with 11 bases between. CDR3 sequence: CASATGSSGNTIYF. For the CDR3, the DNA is TGTGCCAGCGCAACAGGGAGCTCTGGAAACACCATATATTTT.

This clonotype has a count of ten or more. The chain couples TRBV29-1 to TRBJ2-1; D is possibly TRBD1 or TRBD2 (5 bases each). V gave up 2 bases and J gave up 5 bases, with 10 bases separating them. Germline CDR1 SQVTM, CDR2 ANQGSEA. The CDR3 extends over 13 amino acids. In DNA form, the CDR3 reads TGCAGCGTTGAACGGGGACGCGACAATGAGCAGTTCTTC. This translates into CSVERGRDNEQFF.

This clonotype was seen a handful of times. CDR3 loop: CASSISRREAFF. CDR3 nucleotide sequence: TGTGCCAGTAGTATATCGAGACGGGAAGCTTTCTTT. The genes are TRBV19 and TRBJ1-1; unclear D gene. CDR1 is LNHDA and CDR2 is SQIVND in the germline V gene (reference sequence). V was cut by 2 bases and J by 8 bases, with 9 bases left in between. This CDR3 comprises 12 residues. The entire variable domain, with the rest obtained from reference TRBV19 and TRBJ1-1, is as follows: DGGITQSPKYLFRKEGQNVTLSCEQNLNHDAMYWYRQDPGQGLRLIYYSQIVNDFQKGDIAEGYSVSREKKESFPLTVTSAQKNPTAFYLCASSISRREAFFGQGTRLTVV.

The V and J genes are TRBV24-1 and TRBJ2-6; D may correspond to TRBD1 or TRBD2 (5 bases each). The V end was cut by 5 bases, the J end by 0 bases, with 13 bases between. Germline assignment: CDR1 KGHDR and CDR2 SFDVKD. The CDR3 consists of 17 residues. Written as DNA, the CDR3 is TGTGCCACCAGTGGTAAGAAGGGGACCTCTGGGGCCAACGTCCTGACTTTC. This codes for CATSGKKGTSGANVLTF.

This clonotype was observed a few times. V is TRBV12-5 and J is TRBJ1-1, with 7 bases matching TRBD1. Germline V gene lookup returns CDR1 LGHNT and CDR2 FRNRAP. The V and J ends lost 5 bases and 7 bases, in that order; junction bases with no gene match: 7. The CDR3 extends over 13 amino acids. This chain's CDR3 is CASGEGTAREAFF. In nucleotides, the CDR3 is TGTGCTAGTGGTGAAGGGACAGCGCGTGAAGCTTTCTTT.

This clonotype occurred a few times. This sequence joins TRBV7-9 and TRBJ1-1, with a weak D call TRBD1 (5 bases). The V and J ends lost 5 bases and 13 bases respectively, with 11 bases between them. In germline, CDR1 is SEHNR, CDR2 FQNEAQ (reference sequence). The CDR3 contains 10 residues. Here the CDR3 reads CASSPMGGFF. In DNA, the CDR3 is TGTGCCAGCAGCCCTATGGGGGGTTTCTTT.

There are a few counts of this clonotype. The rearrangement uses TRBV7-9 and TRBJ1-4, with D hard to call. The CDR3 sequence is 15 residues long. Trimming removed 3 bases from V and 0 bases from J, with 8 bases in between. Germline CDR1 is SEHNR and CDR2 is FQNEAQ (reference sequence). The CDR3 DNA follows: TGTGCCAGCAGCTTTTCGGGGACAACTAATGAAAAACTGTTTTTT. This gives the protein CASSFSGTTNEKLFF.

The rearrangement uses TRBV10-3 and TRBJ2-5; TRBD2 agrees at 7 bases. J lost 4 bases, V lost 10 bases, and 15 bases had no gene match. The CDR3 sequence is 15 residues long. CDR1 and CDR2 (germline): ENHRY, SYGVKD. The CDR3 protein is CATQSNGRTRETQYF. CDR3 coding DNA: TGTGCCACCCAGTCGAACGGGAGGACCCGAGAGACCCAGTACTTC.

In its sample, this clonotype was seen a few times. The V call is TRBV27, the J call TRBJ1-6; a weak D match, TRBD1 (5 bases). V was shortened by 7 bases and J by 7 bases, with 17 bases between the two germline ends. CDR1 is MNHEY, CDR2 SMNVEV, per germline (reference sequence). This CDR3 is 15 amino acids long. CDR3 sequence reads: CASTRRGENNSPLHF. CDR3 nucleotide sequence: TGTGCCAGCACCCGGAGAGGGGAAAACAATTCACCCCTCCACTTT.

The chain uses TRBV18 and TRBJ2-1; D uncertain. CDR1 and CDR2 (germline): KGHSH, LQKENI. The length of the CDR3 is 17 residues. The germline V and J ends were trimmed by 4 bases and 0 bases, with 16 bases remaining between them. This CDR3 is CASSQLQGFSSYNEQFF. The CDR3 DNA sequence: TGTGCCAGCTCACAACTACAAGGGTTCAGCTCCTACAATGAGCAGTTCTTC.

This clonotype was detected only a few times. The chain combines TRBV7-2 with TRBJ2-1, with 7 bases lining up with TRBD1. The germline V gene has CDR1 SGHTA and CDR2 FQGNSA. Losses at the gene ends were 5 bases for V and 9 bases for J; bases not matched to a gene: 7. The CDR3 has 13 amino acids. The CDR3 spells CASSKNRGSEQFF. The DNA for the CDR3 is TGTGCCAGCAGCAAAAACAGGGGAAGTGAGCAGTTCTTC.

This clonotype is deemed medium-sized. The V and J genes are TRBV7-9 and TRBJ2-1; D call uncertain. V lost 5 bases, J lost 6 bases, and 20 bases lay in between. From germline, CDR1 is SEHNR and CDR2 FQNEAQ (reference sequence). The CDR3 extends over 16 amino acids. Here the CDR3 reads CASSPLGYLEGNEQFF. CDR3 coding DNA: TGTGCCAGCAGCCCTTTAGGCTACCTAGAAGGCAATGAGCAGTTCTTC.